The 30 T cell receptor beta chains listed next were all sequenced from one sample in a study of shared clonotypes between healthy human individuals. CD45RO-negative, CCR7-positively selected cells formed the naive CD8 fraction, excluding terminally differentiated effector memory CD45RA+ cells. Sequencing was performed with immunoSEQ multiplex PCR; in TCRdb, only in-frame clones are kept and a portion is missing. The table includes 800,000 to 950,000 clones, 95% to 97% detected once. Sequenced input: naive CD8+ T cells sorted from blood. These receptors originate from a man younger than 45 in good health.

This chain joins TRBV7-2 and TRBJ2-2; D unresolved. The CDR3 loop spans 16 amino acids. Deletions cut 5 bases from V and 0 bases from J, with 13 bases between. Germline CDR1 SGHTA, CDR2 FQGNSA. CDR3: CASSPFLNPNTGELFF. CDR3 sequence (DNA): TGTGCCAGCAGCCCCTTCCTAAATCCGAACACCGGGGAGCTGTTTTTT.

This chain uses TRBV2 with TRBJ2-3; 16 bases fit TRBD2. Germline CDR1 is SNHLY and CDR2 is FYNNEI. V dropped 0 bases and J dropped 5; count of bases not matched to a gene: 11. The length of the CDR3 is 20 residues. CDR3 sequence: CASSEALGLAGGPTEDTQYF. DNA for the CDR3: TGTGCCAGCAGTGAAGCATTGGGACTAGCGGGAGGGCCGACGGAAGATACGCAGTATTTT.

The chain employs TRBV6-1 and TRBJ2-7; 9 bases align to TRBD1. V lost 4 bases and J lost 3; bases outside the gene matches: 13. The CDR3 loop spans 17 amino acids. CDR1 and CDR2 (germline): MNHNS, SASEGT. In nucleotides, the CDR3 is TGTGCCAGCAGTGGCCGGGACAGGGTGGTTGGTCTCTACGAGCAGTACTTC. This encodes CASSGRDRVVGLYEQYF.

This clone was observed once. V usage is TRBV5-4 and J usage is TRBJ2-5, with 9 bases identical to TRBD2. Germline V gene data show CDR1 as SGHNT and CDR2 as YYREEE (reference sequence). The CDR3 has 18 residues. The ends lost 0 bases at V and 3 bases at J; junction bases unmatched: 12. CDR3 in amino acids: CASSLDFMASGNEETQYF. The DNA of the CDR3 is TGTGCCAGCAGCTTGGATTTTATGGCTAGCGGGAACGAAGAGACCCAGTACTTC.

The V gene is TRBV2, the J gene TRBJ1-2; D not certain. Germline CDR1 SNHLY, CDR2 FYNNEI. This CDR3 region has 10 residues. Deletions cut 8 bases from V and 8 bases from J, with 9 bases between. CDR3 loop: CASFSRGYTF. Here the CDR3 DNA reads TGTGCCAGCTTTAGTCGGGGCTACACCTTC.

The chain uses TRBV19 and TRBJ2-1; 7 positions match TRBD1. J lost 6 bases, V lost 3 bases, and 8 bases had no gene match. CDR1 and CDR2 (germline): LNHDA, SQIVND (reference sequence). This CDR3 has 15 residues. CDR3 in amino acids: CASSITWAGGNEQFF. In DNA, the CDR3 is TGTGCCAGTAGTATTACCTGGGCAGGGGGCAATGAGCAGTTCTTC.

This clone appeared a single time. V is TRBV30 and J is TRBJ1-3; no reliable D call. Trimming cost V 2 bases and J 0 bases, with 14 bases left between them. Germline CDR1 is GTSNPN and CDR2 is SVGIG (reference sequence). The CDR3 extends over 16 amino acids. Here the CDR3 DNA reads TGTGCCTGGAGTTTTGGCGACGCGAGCTCTGGAAACACCATATATTTT. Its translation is CAWSFGDASSGNTIYF.

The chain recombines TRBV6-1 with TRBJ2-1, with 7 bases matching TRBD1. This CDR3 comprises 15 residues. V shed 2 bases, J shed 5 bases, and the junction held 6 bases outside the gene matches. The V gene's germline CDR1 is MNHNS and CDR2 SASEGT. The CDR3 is CASSEYETGNNEQFF. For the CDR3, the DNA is TGTGCCAGCAGTGAATACGAGACAGGGAACAATGAGCAGTTCTTC.

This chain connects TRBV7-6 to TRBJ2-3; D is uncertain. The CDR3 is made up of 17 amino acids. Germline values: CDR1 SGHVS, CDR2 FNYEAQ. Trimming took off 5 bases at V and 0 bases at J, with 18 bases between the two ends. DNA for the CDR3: TGTGCCAGCAGCACACCCCTCGATGGATCTAGCACAGATACGCAGTATTTT. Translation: CASSTPLDGSSTDTQYF.

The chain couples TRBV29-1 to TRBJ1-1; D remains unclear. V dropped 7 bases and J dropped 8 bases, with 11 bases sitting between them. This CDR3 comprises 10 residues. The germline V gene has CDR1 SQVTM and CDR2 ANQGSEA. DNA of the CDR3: TGCAGCGGCTCTCGGCGGGAAGCTTTCTTT. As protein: CSGSRREAFF.

The CDR3 DNA is TGTGCCAGCAGATACAGGGCAGGGCGGGAAGAGACCCAGTACTTC. It is translated as CASRYRAGREETQYF. The genes are TRBV6-6 and TRBJ2-5, with D perhaps TRBD1 (6 bases). Deletions cut 6 bases from V and 3 bases from J, with 17 bases between. The CDR3 covers 15 residues. The germline V gene has CDR1 MNHNY and CDR2 SVGAGI (reference sequence).

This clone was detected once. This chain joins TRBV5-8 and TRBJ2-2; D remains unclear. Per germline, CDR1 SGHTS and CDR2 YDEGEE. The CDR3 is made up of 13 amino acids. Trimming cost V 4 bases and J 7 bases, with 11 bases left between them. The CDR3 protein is CASSPSFFGELFF. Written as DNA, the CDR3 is TGTGCCAGCAGCCCTAGTTTCTTCGGGGAGCTGTTTTTT.

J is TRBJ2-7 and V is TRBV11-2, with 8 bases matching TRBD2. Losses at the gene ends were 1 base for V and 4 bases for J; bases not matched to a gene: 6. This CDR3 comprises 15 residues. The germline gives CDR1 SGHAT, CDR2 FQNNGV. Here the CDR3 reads CASSLAPGTRYEQYF. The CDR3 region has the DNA TGTGCCAGCAGCTTAGCCCCCGGGACTAGGTACGAGCAGTACTTC.

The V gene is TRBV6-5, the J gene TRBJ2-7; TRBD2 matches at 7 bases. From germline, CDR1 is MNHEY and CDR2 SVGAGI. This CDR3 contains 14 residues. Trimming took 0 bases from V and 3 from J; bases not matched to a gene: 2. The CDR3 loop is CASSYSGRRYEQYF. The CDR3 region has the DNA TGTGCCAGCAGTTACTCCGGGAGGCGCTACGAGCAGTACTTC.

Here the CDR3 reads CASRRDGYTF. The CDR3 DNA reads as TGTGCCAGCAGGAGGGATGGCTACACCTTC. The rearrangement uses TRBV9 and TRBJ1-2; D remains ambiguous. Germline values: CDR1 SGDLS, CDR2 YYNGEE. The CDR3 sequence is 10 residues long. V was cut by 5 bases and J by 6 bases, with 5 bases left in between.

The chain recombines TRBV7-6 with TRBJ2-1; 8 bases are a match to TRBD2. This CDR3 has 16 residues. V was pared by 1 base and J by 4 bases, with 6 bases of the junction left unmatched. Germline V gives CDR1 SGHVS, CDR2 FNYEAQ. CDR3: CASSLESGGPYNEQFF. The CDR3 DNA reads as TGTGCCAGCAGCTTAGAGTCGGGAGGGCCTTACAATGAGCAGTTCTTC.

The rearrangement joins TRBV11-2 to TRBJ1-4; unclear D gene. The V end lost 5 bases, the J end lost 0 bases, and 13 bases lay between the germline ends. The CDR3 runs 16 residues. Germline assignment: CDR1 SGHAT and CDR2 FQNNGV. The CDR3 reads CASSSGRVATNEKLFF. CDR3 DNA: TGTGCCAGCAGCAGCGGCCGAGTTGCAACTAATGAAAAACTGTTTTTT.

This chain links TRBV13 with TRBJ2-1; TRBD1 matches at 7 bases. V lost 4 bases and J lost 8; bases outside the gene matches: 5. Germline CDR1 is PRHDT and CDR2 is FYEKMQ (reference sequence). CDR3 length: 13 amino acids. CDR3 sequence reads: CASSSGTEDEQFF. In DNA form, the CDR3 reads TGTGCCAGCAGCTCTGGGACAGAGGATGAGCAGTTCTTC.

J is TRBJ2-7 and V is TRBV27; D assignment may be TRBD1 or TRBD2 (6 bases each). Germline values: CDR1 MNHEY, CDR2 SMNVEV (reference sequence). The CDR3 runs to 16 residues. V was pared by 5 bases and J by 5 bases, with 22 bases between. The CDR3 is CASSVAGGHYVDEQYF. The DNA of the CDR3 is TGTGCCAGCAGTGTGGCCGGGGGCCACTATGTCGACGAGCAGTACTTC.

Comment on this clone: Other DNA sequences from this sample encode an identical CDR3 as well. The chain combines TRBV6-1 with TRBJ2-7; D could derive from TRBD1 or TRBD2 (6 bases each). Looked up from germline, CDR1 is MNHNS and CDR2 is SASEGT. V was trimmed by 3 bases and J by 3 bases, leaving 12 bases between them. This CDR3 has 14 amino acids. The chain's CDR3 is CASSDRGPFYEQYF. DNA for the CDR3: TGTGCCAGCAGTGATCGGGGGCCGTTCTACGAGCAGTACTTC.

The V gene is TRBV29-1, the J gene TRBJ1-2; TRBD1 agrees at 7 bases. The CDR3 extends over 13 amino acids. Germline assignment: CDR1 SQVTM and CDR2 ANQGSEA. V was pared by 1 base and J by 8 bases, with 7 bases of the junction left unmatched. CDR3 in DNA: TGCAGCGTTGAAGGGGAAGGGGGCTGGGGCTACACCTTC. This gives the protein CSVEGEGGWGYTF.

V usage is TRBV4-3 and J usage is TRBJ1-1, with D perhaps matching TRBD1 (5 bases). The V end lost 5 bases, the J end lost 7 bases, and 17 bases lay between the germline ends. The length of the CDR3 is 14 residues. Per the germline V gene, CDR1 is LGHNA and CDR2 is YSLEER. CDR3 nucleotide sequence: TGCGCCAGCAGCGCCTCACGGGACCTCCTTGAAGCTTTCTTT. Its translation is CASSASRDLLEAFF.

The CDR3 DNA follows: TGTGCCAGCAGCCAAGTTCAGCTGGGGGCCAGAGGGGCCAACGTCCTGACTTTC. The encoded protein is CASSQVQLGARGANVLTF. The chain joins TRBV14 to TRBJ2-6; the D gene is possibly TRBD1 (6 bases). The CDR3 length is 18 residues. Per germline, CDR1 SGHDN and CDR2 FVKESK. V lost 1 base, J lost 4 bases, and 17 bases lay in between.

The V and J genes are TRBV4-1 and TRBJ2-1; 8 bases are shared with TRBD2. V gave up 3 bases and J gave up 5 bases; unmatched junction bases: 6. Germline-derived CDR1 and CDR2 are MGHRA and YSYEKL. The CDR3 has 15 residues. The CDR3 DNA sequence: TGCGCCAGCAGCCACCCAGGGACTAGAAACAATGAGCAGTTCTTC. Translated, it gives CASSHPGTRNNEQFF.

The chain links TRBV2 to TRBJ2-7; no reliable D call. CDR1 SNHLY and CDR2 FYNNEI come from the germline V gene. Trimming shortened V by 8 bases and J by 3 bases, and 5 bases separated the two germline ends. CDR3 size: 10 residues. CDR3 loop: CASWFYEQYF. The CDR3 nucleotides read TGTGCCAGCTGGTTCTACGAGCAGTACTTC.

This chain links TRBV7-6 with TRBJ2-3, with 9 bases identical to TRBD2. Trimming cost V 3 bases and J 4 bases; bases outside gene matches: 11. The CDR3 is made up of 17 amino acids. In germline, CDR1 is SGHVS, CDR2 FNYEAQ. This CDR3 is CASSFPYSGRRPDTQYF. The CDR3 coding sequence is TGTGCCAGCAGCTTCCCCTATAGCGGGAGAAGGCCAGATACGCAGTATTTT.

The DNA for the CDR3 is TGCGCCAGCAGCCGGGGGGACGGGAACACTGAAGCTTTCTTT. Its protein is CASSRGDGNTEAFF. V is TRBV4-1 and J is TRBJ1-1; TRBD1 might be the D (5 bases). V lost 4 bases and J 1 base, leaving 10 bases between the germline ends. Germline V gives CDR1 MGHRA, CDR2 YSYEKL. The CDR3 is 14 residues long.

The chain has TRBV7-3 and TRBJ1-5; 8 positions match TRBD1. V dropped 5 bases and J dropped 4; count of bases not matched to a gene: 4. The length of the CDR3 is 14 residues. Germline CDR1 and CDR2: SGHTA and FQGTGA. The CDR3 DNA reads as TGTGCCAGCAGCCCTGGACAGGGTAATCAGCCCCAGCATTTT. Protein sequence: CASSPGQGNQPQHF.

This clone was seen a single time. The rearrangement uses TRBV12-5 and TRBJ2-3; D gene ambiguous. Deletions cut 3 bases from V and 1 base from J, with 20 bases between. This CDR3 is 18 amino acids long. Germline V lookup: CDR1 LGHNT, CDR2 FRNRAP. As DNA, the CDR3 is TGTGCTAGTGGTTTAAGCCCCATTTATGGGTTCGGCACAGATACGCAGTATTTT. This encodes CASGLSPIYGFGTDTQYF.

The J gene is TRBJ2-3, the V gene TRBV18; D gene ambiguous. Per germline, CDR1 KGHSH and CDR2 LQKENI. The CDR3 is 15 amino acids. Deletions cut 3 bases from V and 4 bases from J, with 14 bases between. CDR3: CASSPVSSSPDTQYF. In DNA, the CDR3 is TGTGCCAGCTCACCGGTTTCGAGCAGCCCAGATACGCAGTATTTT.